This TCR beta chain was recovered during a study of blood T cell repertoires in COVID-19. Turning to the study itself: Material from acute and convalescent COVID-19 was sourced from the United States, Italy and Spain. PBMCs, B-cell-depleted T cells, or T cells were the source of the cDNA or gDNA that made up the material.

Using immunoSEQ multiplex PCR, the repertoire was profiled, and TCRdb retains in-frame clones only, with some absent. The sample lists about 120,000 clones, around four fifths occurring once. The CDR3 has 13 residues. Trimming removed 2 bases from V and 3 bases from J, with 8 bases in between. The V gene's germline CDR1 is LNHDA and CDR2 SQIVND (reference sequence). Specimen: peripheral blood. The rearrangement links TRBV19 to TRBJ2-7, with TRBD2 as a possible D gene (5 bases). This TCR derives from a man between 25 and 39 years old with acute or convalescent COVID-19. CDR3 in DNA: TGTGCCAGTAGTATATGGACTGTCTACGAGCAGTACGTC. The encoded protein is CASSIWTVYEQYV.